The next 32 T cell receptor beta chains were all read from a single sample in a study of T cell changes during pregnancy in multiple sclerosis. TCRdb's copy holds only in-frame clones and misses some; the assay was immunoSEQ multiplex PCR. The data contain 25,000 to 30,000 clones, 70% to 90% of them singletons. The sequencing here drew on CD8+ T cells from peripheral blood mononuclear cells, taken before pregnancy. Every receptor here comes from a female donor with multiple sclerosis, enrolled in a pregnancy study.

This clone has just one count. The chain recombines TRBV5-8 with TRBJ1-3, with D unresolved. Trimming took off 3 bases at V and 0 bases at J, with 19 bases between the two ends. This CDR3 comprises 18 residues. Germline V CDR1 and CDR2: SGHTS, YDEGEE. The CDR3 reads CASSYPRRPYNSGNTIYF. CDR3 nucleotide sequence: TGTGCCAGCAGCTATCCGCGGCGGCCGTACAACTCTGGAAACACCATATATTTT. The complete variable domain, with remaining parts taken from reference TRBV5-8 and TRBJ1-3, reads EAGVTQSPTHLIKTRGQQATLRCSPISGHTSVYWYQQALGLGLQFLLWYDEGEERNRGNFPPRFSGRQFPNYSSELNVNALELEDSALYLCASSYPRRPYNSGNTIYFGEGSWLTVV.

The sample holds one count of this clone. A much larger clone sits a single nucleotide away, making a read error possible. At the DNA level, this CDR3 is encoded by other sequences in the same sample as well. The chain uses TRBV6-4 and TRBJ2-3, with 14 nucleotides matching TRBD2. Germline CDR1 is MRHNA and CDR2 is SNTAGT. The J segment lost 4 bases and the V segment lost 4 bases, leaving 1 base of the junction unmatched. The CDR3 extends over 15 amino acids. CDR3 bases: TGTGCCAGCAGTGGACTAGCGGGGGGGCCAGATACGCAGTATTTT. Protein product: CASSGLAGGPDTQYF.

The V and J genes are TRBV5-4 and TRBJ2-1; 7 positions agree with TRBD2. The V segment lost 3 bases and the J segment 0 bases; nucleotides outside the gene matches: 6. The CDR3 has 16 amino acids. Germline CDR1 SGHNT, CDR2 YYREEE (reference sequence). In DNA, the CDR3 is TGTGCCAGCAGCTACCAATTAGCGGGCTCCTACAATGAGCAGTTCTTC. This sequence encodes CASSYQLAGSYNEQFF.

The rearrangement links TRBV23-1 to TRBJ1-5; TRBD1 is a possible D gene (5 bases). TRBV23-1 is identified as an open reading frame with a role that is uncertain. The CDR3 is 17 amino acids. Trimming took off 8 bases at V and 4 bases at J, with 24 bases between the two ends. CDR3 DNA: TGCGCCAGCCGTCGGGCTACAAAGCCCGGGGGGAATCAGCCCCAGCATTTT. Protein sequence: CASRRATKPGGNQPQHF.

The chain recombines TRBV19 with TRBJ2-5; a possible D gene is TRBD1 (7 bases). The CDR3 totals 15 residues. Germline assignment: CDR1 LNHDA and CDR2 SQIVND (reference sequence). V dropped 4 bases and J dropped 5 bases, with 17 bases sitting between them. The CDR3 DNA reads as TGTGCCAGTAGTAAAGGGCAGGGGGACTGGGAGACCCAGTACTTC. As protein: CASSKGQGDWETQYF.

The CDR3 is CASSMLQNSYEQYF. The CDR3 region has the DNA TGTGCCAGTAGTATGTTACAGAACTCCTACGAGCAGTACTTC. The chain joins TRBV19 to TRBJ2-7, with D unclear. Germline V CDR1 and CDR2: LNHDA, SQIVND (reference sequence). With 3 bases removed from V and 0 bases from J, the gap between germline ends came to 9 bases. This CDR3 region has 14 residues.

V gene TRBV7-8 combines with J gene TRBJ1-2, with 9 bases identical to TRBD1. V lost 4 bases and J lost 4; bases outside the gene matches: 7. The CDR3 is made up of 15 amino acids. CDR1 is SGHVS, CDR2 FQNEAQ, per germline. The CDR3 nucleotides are TGTGCCAGCAGCTACTCGACAGGGGGAGGCTATGGCTACACCTTC. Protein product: CASSYSTGGGYGYTF.

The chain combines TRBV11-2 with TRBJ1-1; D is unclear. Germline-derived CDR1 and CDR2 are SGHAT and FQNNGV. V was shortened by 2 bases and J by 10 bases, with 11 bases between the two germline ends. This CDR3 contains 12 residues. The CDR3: CASSLISPGAFF. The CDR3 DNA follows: TGTGCCAGCAGCTTAATCTCCCCCGGAGCTTTCTTT. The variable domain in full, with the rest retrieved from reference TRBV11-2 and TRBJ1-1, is EAGVAQSPRYKIIEKRQSVAFWCNPISGHATLYWYQQILGQGPKLLIQFQNNGVVDDSQLPKDRFSAERLKGVDSTLKIQPAKLEDSAVYLCASSLISPGAFFGQGTRLTVV.

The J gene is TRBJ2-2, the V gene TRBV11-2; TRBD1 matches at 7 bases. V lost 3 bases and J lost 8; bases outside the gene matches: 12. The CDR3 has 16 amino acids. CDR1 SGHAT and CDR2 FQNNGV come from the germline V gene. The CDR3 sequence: CASSFPGQRIPGELFF. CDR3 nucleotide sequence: TGTGCCAGCAGCTTCCCGGGACAGAGGATCCCTGGGGAGCTGTTTTTT.

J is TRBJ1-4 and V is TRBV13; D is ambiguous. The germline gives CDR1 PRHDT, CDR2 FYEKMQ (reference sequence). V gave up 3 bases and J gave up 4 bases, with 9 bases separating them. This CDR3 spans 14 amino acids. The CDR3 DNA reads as TGTGCCAGCAGCTTCCAGAGGCTTAATGAAAAACTGTTTTTT. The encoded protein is CASSFQRLNEKLFF.

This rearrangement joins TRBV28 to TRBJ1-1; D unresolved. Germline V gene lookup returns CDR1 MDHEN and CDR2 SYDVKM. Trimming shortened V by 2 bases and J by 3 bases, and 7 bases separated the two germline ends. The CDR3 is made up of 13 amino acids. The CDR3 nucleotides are TGTGCCAGCAGTTTAGCCGGGGACACTGAAGCTTTCTTT. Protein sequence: CASSLAGDTEAFF. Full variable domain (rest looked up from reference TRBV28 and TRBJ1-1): DVKVTQSSRYLVKRTGEKVFLECVQDMDHENMFWYRQDPGLGLRLIYFSYDVKMKEKGDIPEGYSVSREKKERFSLILESASTNQTSMYLCASSLAGDTEAFFGQGTRLTVV.

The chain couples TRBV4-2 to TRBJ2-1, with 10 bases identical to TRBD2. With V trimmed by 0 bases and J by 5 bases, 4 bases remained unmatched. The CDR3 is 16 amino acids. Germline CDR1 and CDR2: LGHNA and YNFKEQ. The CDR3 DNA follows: TGTGCCAGCAGCCAAGATCCTAGCGGGGGCCACAATGAGCAGTTCTTC. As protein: CASSQDPSGGHNEQFF.

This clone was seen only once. The CDR3 sequence: CASSDRLINSPLHF. DNA for the CDR3: TGCGCCAGCAGTGACAGATTGATTAATTCACCCCTCCACTTT. V is TRBV10-2 and J is TRBJ1-6; D call uncertain. Germline values: CDR1 WSHSY, CDR2 SAAADI. The length of the CDR3 is 14 residues. With 3 bases removed from V and 6 bases from J, the gap between germline ends came to 9 bases.

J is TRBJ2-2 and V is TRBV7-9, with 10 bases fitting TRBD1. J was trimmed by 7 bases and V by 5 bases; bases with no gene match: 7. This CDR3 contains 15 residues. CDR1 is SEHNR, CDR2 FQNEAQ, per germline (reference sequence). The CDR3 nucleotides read TGTGCCAGCAGCAGGGACAGGGGTCGTGTCGGGGAGCTGTTTTTT. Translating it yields CASSRDRGRVGELFF. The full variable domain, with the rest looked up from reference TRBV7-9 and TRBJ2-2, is DTGVSQNPRHKITKRGQNVTFRCDPISEHNRLYWYRQTLGQGPEFLTYFQNEAQLEKSRLLSDRFSAERPKGSFSTLEIQRTEQGDSAMYLCASSRDRGRVGELFFGEGSRLTVL.

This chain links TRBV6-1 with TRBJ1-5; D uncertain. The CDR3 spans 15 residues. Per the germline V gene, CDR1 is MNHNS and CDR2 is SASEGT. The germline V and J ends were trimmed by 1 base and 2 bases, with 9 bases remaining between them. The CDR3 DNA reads TGTGCCAGCAGTGAAGGCGGGTCCGGCAATCAGCCCCAGCATTTT. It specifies CASSEGGSGNQPQHF.

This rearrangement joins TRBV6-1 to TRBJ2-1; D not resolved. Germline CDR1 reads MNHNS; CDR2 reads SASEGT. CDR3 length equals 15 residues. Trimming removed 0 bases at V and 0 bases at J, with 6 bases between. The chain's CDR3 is CASSEAYSSYNEQFF. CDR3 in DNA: TGTGCCAGCAGTGAAGCATATAGCTCCTACAATGAGCAGTTCTTC.

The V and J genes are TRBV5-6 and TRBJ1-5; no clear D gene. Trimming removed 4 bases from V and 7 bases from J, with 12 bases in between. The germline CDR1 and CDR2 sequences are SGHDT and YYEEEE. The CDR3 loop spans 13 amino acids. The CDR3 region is CASSGFEEQPQHF. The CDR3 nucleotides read TGTGCCAGCAGCGGTTTTGAGGAACAGCCCCAGCATTTT.

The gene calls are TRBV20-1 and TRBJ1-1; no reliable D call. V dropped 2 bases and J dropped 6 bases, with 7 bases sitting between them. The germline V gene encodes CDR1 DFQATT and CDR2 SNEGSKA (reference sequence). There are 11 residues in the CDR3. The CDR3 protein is CSARWAAEAFF. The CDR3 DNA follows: TGCAGTGCTAGATGGGCCGCTGAAGCTTTCTTT.

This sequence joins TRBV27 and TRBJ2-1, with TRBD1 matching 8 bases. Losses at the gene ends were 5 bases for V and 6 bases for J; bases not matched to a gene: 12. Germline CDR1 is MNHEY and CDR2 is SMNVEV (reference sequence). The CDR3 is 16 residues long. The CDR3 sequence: CASSPATGQGINEQFF. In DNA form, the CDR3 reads TGTGCCAGCAGTCCCGCCACCGGACAGGGTATCAATGAGCAGTTCTTC.

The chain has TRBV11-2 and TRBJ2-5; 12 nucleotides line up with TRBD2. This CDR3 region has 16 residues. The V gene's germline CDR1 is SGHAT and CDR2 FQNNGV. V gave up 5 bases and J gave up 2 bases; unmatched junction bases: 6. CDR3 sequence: CASSATLAGGQETQYF. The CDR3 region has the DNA TGTGCCAGCAGCGCCACACTAGCGGGGGGACAAGAGACCCAGTACTTC.

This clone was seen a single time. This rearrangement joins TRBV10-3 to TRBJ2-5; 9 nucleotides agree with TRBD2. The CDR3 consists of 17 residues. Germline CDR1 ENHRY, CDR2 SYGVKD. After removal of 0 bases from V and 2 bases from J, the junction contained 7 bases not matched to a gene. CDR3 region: CAISESLTSGLQETQYF. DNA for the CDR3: TGTGCCATCAGTGAGTCTTTAACTAGCGGGTTACAAGAGACCCAGTACTTC.

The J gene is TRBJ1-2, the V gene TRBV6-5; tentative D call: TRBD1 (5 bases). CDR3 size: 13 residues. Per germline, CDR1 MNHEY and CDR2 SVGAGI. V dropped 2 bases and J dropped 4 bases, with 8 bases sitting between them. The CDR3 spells CASSYGGFYGYTF. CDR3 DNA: TGTGCCAGCAGTTACGGGGGGTTCTATGGCTACACCTTC.

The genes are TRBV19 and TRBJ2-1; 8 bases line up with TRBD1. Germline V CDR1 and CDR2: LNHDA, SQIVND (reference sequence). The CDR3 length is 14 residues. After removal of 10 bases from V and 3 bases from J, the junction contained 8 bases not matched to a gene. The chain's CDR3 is CATAGGQDYNEQFF. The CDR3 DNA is TGTGCCACCGCCGGGGGACAGGACTACAATGAGCAGTTCTTC.

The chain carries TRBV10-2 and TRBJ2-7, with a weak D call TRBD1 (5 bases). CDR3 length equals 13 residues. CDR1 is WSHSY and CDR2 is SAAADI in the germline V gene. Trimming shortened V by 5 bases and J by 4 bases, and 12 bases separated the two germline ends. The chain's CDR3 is CASSYDSLYEQYF. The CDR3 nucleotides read TGCGCCAGCAGTTACGACAGTTTATACGAGCAGTACTTC.

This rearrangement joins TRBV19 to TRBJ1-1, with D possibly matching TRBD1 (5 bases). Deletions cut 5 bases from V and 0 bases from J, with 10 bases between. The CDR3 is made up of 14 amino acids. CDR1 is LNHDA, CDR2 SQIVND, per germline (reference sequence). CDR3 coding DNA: TGTGCCAGTAGTTCCCGGACAATGAACACTGAAGCTTTCTTT. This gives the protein CASSSRTMNTEAFF.

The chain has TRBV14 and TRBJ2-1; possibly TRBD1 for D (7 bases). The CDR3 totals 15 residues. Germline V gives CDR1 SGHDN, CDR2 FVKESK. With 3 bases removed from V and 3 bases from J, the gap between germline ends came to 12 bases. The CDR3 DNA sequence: TGTGCCAGCAGCCACAGGGGGGTCGTCTACAATGAGCAGTTCTTC. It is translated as CASSHRGVVYNEQFF.

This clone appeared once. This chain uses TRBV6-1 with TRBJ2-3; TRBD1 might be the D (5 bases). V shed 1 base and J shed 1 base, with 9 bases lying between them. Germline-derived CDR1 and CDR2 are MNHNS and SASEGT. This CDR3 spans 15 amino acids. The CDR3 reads CASSEELGGTDTQYF. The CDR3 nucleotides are TGTGCCAGCAGTGAAGAATTAGGGGGCACAGATACGCAGTATTTT.

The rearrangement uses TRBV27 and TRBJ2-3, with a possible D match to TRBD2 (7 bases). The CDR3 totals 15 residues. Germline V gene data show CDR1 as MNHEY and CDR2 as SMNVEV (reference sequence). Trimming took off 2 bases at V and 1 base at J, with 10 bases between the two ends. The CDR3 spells CASSLRGAGTDTQYF. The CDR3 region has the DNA TGTGCCAGCAGTTTACGGGGGGCGGGCACAGATACGCAGTATTTT.

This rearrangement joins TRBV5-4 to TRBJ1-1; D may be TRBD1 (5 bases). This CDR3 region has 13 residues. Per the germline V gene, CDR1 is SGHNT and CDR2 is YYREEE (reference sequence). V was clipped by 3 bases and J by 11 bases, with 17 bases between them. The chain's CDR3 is CASSSDSIHEAFF. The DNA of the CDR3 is TGTGCCAGCAGCTCTGACAGTATTCACGAGGCTTTCTTT.

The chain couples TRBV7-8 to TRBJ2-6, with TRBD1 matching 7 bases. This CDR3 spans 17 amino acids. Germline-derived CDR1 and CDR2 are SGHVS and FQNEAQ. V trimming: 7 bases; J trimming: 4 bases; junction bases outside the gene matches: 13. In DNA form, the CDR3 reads TGTGCCAGCACCTACTGGGCAGGGGGTACCGGGGCCAACGTCCTGACTTTC. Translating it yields CASTYWAGGTGANVLTF.

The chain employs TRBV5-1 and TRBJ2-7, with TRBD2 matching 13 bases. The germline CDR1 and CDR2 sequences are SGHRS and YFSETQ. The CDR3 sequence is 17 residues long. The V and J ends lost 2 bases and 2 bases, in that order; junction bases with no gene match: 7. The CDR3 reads CASSFPGTSGDPYEQYF. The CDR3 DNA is TGCGCCAGCAGCTTTCCCGGGACTAGCGGGGACCCCTACGAGCAGTACTTC.

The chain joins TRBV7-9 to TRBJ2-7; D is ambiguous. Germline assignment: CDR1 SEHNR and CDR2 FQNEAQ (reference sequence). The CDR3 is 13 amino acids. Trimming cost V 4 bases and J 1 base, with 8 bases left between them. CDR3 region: CASSSQKSYEQYF. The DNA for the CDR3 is TGTGCCAGCAGCTCTCAGAAATCCTACGAGCAGTACTTC.